This T cell receptor (beta chain) was sequenced in a study of blood T cells in healthy people across ages. In the case of this clonotype: Antigen: not known.

Total RNA extracted from each sample amounted to at least 5.5 micrograms. Primers used in a second PCR of about 7 to 12 cycles were a sample-barcoded 5' primer and a J-beta primer mix. One entry per CDR3 protein, called by TCRdb with MiXCR from the 5' RACE reads. This table has about 1.4 million distinct CDR3 sequences, 55% to 75% appearing once. Study results and limitations: Significant beta diversity loss was already apparent by age about 42, declining roughly linearly.

The sequence derives from a man between 18 and 35 years old in good health. The sequencing sample was made of blood.

The CDR3 DNA reads as TGTGCCAGCAGTTACTCGAAGGGACAATTCAATGAGCAGTTCTTC. Translated: CASSYSKGQFNEQFF. The chain carries TRBV6-5 and TRBJ2-1; D perhaps matches TRBD1 (6 bases). This CDR3 is built from 15 residues. V gave up 0 bases and J gave up 6 bases, with 12 bases separating them. From germline, CDR1 is MNHEY and CDR2 SVGAGI.